The T cell receptor (beta chain) under discussion was sequenced for a study of blood T cell repertoires in COVID-19. The method was immunoSEQ multiplex PCR; TCRdb's version includes in-frame clones alone and lacks a portion of them. This sample has some 80,000 clones, with approximately 82% found just once. Trimming took 1 base from V and 3 from J; bases not matched to a gene: 8. There are 17 residues in the CDR3. CDR1 and CDR2 from the germline V gene are SGHNT and YYREEE (reference sequence). This sequence joins TRBV5-4 and TRBJ2-2; 8 nucleotides match TRBD2. The sequence came from a woman aged 70 to 79 with acute or convalescent COVID-19. Sequenced: peripheral blood. DNA for the CDR3: TGTGCCAGCAGCTTGATTTTGGCTAGCGGGTACACCGGGGAGCTGTTTTTT. Translating gives CASSLILASGYTGELFF.